The clone carrying this TCR beta chain was counted many times. This record comes from a study of T-cell reconstitution after alpha-beta-depleted transplantation in children. The library targeted TCRbeta and was prepared with unique molecular identifiers. In TCRdb, the PCR reads were re-called with MiXCR into one record per CDR3 protein. The sample consists of around 200,000 distinct CDR3 sequences, about 6.3% of them appearing once. This CDR3 spans 14 amino acids. From germline, CDR1 is SGDLS and CDR2 YYNGEE. V shed 3 bases and J 0 bases; nucleotides not matched to a gene: 2. The source is a human donor who donated a stem cell graft to a child with Wiskott-Aldrich syndrome. The sample here was PBMCs from the stem cell graft donor, taken from the stem cell graft. The V gene is TRBV9, the J gene TRBJ1-1, with 7 bases aligning to TRBD1. The CDR3: CASSGGQMNTEAFF. In nucleotides, the CDR3 is TGTGCCAGCAGCGGGGGACAGATGAACACTGAAGCTTTCTTT. The variable domain in full, with the rest retrieved from reference TRBV9 and TRBJ1-1, is DSGVTQTPKHLITATGQRVTLRCSPRSGDLSVYWYQQSLDQGLQFLIQYYNGEERAKGNILERFSAQQFPDLHSELNLSSLELGDSALYFCASSGGQMNTEAFFGQGTRLTVV.